This T cell receptor beta chain was sequenced for a study of blood T cell repertoires in COVID-19. The overall study: Material from acute and convalescent COVID-19 was sourced from the United States, Italy and Spain. The analysed material was cDNA or gDNA that came from T cells, B-cell-depleted T cells, or PBMCs.

About this clone: Other DNA sequences in the same sample also yield this CDR3.

As processed by the authors: Estimation of nucleated cell counts was performed using reference gene primer amplification. Clones were read by immunoSEQ multiplex PCR, and TCRdb kept only the in-frame ones, dropping some. V and J calls and clone size follow that table, whereas D and trimming were derived from the DNA. Seen here are roughly 280,000 clones, about nine tenths observed once, and the top ten hold under 2.5%. This sequence was found in a man in his fifties with acute or convalescent COVID-19. The sequencing sample was made of peripheral blood.

CDR3 coding DNA: TGTGCCAGCAGCCCCAGGACCGGGGAGCTGTTTTTT. This translates into CASSPRTGELFF. The chain joins TRBV3-1 (or the pseudogene TRBV3-2) to TRBJ2-2; no clear D. The CDR3 loop spans 12 amino acids. Deletions cut 4 bases from V and 5 bases from J, with 5 bases between. Germline values: CDR1 LGHDT, CDR2 YNNKEL (reference sequence).